These 9 T cell receptor beta chains originate from one sample sequenced in a study of blood T cell repertoires in COVID-19. Sequenced by immunoSEQ multiplex PCR; TCRdb stores in-frame clones only, minus some. The sample includes 150,000 to 200,000 clones, almost 85% of them seen just once. Input material: peripheral blood. The origin of the receptors is a woman of 80 years or more with COVID-19, enrolled during active disease.

The chain links TRBV5-1 to TRBJ2-6, with 10 bases aligning to TRBD1. This CDR3 comprises 17 residues. V was clipped by 2 bases and J by 4 bases; unmatched bases: 6. The germline V gene has CDR1 SGHRS and CDR2 YFSETQ. CDR3: CASSFGTGESGANVLTF. The CDR3 DNA sequence: TGCGCCAGCAGCTTCGGGACAGGGGAGTCCGGGGCCAACGTCCTGACTTTC.

The rearrangement links TRBV18 to TRBJ1-4, with 7 bases fitting TRBD1. CDR1 is KGHSH and CDR2 is LQKENI in the germline V gene. Unmatched junction bases numbered 6, after V lost 4 bases and J lost 7 bases. The CDR3 runs 14 residues. CDR3 sequence: CASSHGQVPEKLFF. The CDR3 DNA reads as TGTGCCAGCTCACATGGACAGGTACCTGAAAAACTGTTTTTT. The whole variable domain, remainder taken from reference TRBV18 and TRBJ1-4, is NAGVMQNPRHLVRRRGQEARLRCSPMKGHSHVYWYRQLPEEGLKFMVYLQKENIIDESGMPKERFSAEFPKEGPSILRIQQVVRGDSAAYFCASSHGQVPEKLFFGSGTQLSVL.

This clone appeared a few times. The chain links TRBV7-3 to TRBJ2-2; 7 bases agree with TRBD1. The trim removed 2 bases at V and 3 bases at J, leaving 6 bases unmatched. There are 16 residues in the CDR3. Germline loops: CDR1 SGHTA, CDR2 FQGTGA. CDR3 sequence reads: CASSLSLTGHTGELFF. The CDR3 DNA sequence: TGTGCCAGCAGCTTATCTCTGACAGGGCACACCGGGGAGCTGTTTTTT. The entire variable domain, with the rest obtained from reference TRBV7-3 and TRBJ2-2, is as follows: GAGVSQTPSNKVTEKGKYVELRCDPISGHTALYWYRQSLGQGPEFLIYFQGTGAADDSGLPNDRFFAVRPEGSVSTLKIQRTERGDSAVYLCASSLSLTGHTGELFFGEGSRLTVL.

The rearrangement links TRBV5-4 to TRBJ2-6, with D possibly TRBD1 on 6 matching bases. The germline gives CDR1 SGHNT, CDR2 YYREEE (reference sequence). V lost 0 bases and J lost 4, with 8 bases in between. The CDR3 sequence is 15 residues long. CDR3 loop: CASSLGGTGANVLTF. The CDR3 region has the DNA TGTGCCAGCAGCTTGGGGGGGACAGGGGCCAACGTCCTGACTTTC.

This clone was recorded only once. This chain connects TRBV27 to TRBJ1-6, with D unresolved. This CDR3 spans 14 amino acids. Germline V gene sequence: CDR1 MNHEY, CDR2 SMNVEV (reference sequence). V lost 3 bases and J 5 bases, leaving 8 bases between the germline ends. This CDR3 is CASSFRGNNSPLHF. The CDR3 DNA is TGTGCCAGCAGTTTCAGAGGGAATAATTCACCCCTCCACTTT.

CDR3 sequence reads: CASSKAQVTGGEGNTIYF. In DNA, the CDR3 is TGTGCCAGCAGCAAGGCCCAAGTCACAGGGGGGGAGGGAAACACCATATATTTT. V usage is TRBV21-1 and J usage is TRBJ1-3; the tabulated D call, TRBD1, remains unverified against the DNA. TRBV21-1 is classified as a pseudogene. The CDR3 is made up of 18 amino acids.

This chain links TRBV18 with TRBJ2-3, with TRBD1 as a possible D gene (7 bases). Germline-derived CDR1 and CDR2 are KGHSH and LQKENI. The CDR3 covers 16 residues. Trimming stripped 3 bases from V and 2 bases from J, with 15 bases between. The CDR3 protein is CASSPLQGGITDTQYF. CDR3 in DNA: TGTGCCAGCTCACCTCTCCAGGGGGGCATCACAGATACGCAGTATTTT.

The rearrangement links TRBV18 to TRBJ2-2; perhaps TRBD2 as D (5 bases). Looked up from germline, CDR1 is KGHSH and CDR2 is LQKENI. V was trimmed by 6 bases and J by 0 bases, leaving 17 bases between them. This CDR3 spans 17 amino acids. CDR3 DNA: TGTGCCAGCTCTCCCCTGGGAGCGGCAGCGAACACCGGGGAGCTGTTTTTT. Translated: CASSPLGAAANTGELFF.

This chain joins TRBV2 and TRBJ2-5; possibly TRBD2 for D (6 bases). Trimming took off 8 bases at V and 5 bases at J, with 12 bases between the two ends. Germline V lookup: CDR1 SNHLY, CDR2 FYNNEI. CDR3 size: 12 residues. The CDR3 DNA is TGTGCCAGCCGGCGGGGCGGGGAGACCCAGTACTTC. Translated: CASRRGGETQYF.